The 27 T cell receptor beta chains presented below share a single source sample, sequenced in a study of T cell responses to AZD1222 COVID-19 vaccine. Produced via immunoSEQ multiplex PCR; TCRdb's table is partial and in-frame only. This sample yields 190,000 or so clones, of which more than 75% are seen a single time; roughly a quarter belongs to the top ten. Source: peripheral blood, taken 28 days after the second AZD1222 dose. These receptors originate from an adult who received the AZD1222 COVID-19 vaccine.

The rearrangement uses TRBV9 and TRBJ2-5; D is uncertain. In germline, CDR1 is SGDLS, CDR2 YYNGEE. Trimming removed 4 bases at V and 5 bases at J, with 12 bases between. The CDR3 covers 13 residues. The CDR3 nucleotides are TGTGCCAGCAGCTCCGCCCAAGGGGAGACCCAGTACTTC. Its protein product is CASSSAQGETQYF.

V and J are TRBV5-1 and TRBJ1-6; 11 nucleotides match TRBD1. The V segment lost 6 bases and the J segment 7 bases; nucleotides outside the gene matches: 6. Germline-derived CDR1 and CDR2 are SGHRS and YFSETQ. This CDR3 has 15 residues. CDR3 nucleotides: TGCGCCAGCACCCCCGGACAGGGGGCGAATTCACCCCTCCACTTT. Amino acids: CASTPGQGANSPLHF.

The genes are TRBV3-1 (or the pseudogene TRBV3-2) and TRBJ2-3; a weak D match, TRBD2 (5 bases). CDR1 is LGHDT, CDR2 YNNKEL, per germline (reference sequence). The CDR3 totals 16 residues. Trimming shortened V by 0 bases and J by 1 base, and 11 bases separated the two germline ends. The CDR3: CASSQELRRGTDTQYF. CDR3 DNA: TGTGCCAGCAGCCAAGAGTTACGGCGGGGCACAGATACGCAGTATTTT.

This chain uses TRBV9 with TRBJ2-7; 9 nucleotides agree with TRBD1. Per germline, CDR1 SGDLS and CDR2 YYNGEE. V was clipped by 4 bases and J by 4 bases; unmatched bases: 9. There are 15 residues in the CDR3. The CDR3 DNA sequence: TGTGCCAGCAGCCGTGAGACAGGGGGATCGTACGAGCAGTACTTC. Translating gives CASSRETGGSYEQYF.

The gene calls are TRBV28 and TRBJ1-2, with a weak D call TRBD1 (5 bases). Germline lookup yields CDR1 MDHEN and CDR2 SYDVKM. The CDR3 spans 15 residues. Trimming pared 4 bases from V and 8 bases from J, leaving 20 bases between. The CDR3 here is CASSSPGTSRPGYTF. CDR3 coding DNA: TGTGCCAGCAGTTCCCCGGGGACGAGTCGGCCCGGCTACACCTTC.

The rearrangement links TRBV28 to TRBJ2-1, with TRBD1 matching 9 bases. CDR3 size: 15 residues. The germline V gene encodes CDR1 MDHEN and CDR2 SYDVKM. V shed 0 bases and J 4 bases; nucleotides not matched to a gene: 1. CDR3 sequence (DNA): TGTGCCAGCAGTTTATGGACAGGGGGTTACAATGAGCAGTTCTTC. It is translated as CASSLWTGGYNEQFF.

The chain recombines TRBV7-9 with TRBJ2-5; D call uncertain. Trimming took 0 bases from V and 5 from J, leaving 4 bases between them. Germline V gives CDR1 SEHNR, CDR2 FQNEAQ (reference sequence). The CDR3 has 12 amino acids. The DNA for the CDR3 is TGTGCCAGCAGCTTAGCGAAGGAGACCCAGTACTTC. The encoded protein is CASSLAKETQYF. The full variable domain, rest sourced from reference TRBV7-9 and TRBJ2-5, is DTGVSQNPRHKITKRGQNVTFRCDPISEHNRLYWYRQTLGQGPEFLTYFQNEAQLEKSRLLSDRFSAERPKGSFSTLEIQRTEQGDSAMYLCASSLAKETQYFGPGTRLLVL.

The chain is built from TRBV19 and TRBJ2-3, with D perhaps given as TRBD1 or TRBD2 (5 bases each). The CDR3 consists of 13 residues. V gave up 7 bases and J gave up 1 base, with 9 bases separating them. Germline V gives CDR1 LNHDA, CDR2 SQIVND (reference sequence). The DNA for the CDR3 is TGTGCCAGTACCGGGACGCGCACAGATACGCAGTATTTT. Residues: CASTGTRTDTQYF.

This clone was recorded a few times. This sequence joins TRBV7-6 and TRBJ2-7; D gene ambiguous. The V end lost 1 base, the J end lost 3 bases, and 22 bases lay between the germline ends. In germline, CDR1 is SGHVS, CDR2 FNYEAQ. The CDR3 has 18 residues. The CDR3 sequence: CASSLDTAWSHAFYEQYF. In nucleotides, the CDR3 is TGTGCCAGCAGCTTAGATACGGCTTGGTCTCATGCTTTCTACGAGCAGTACTTC.

The chain couples TRBV2 to TRBJ2-3; 11 nucleotides agree with TRBD2. Germline CDR1 is SNHLY and CDR2 is FYNNEI. J was trimmed by 0 bases and V by 6 bases; bases with no gene match: 5. The CDR3 is made up of 16 amino acids. As DNA, the CDR3 is TGTGCCAGCAGGGGGGGGACTAGCGGTAGCACAGATACGCAGTATTTT. As protein: CASRGGTSGSTDTQYF.

The chain combines TRBV28 with TRBJ1-3; D gene uncertain. The germline CDR1 and CDR2 sequences are MDHEN and SYDVKM. The germline V and J ends were trimmed by 4 bases and 0 bases, with 10 bases remaining between them. The length of the CDR3 is 15 residues. The CDR3 loop is CASSSGSYSGNTIYF. CDR3 DNA: TGTGCCAGCAGTTCCGGGTCTTACTCTGGAAACACCATATATTTT.

The count of this clone is one. The chain combines TRBV10-3 with TRBJ2-1; TRBD2 matches 11 bases. CDR1 and CDR2 (germline): ENHRY, SYGVKD. The CDR3 has 20 amino acids. With 0 bases clipped from V and 0 bases from J, the junction kept 10 bases outside the gene matches. This CDR3 is CAISESTSSGRPSSYNEQFF. DNA of the CDR3: TGTGCCATCAGTGAGTCGACGTCTAGCGGGAGGCCGAGCTCCTACAATGAGCAGTTCTTC.

The gene calls are TRBV4-1 and TRBJ1-5; 7 bases are a match to TRBD1. This CDR3 spans 14 amino acids. CDR1 and CDR2 from the germline V gene are MGHRA and YSYEKL. Unmatched junction bases numbered 6, after V lost 6 bases and J lost 4 bases. The CDR3 loop reads CASSSTGLNQPQHF. The CDR3 DNA follows: TGCGCCAGCAGTTCGACAGGGTTGAATCAGCCCCAGCATTTT.

This chain uses TRBV7-9 with TRBJ1-5, with unresolved D. The CDR3 length is 17 residues. V dropped 4 bases and J dropped 1 base, with 17 bases sitting between them. From germline, CDR1 is SEHNR and CDR2 FQNEAQ (reference sequence). CDR3 DNA: TGTGCCAGCAGCTCTCCGGACCTTCTGACGAGCAATCAGCCCCAGCATTTT. Amino acid sequence: CASSSPDLLTSNQPQHF.

The rearrangement uses TRBV11-3 and TRBJ2-7; D might be TRBD1 (5 bases). Per the germline V gene, CDR1 is SGHNT and CDR2 is YENEEA. V lost 5 bases and J 6 bases, leaving 14 bases between the germline ends. The CDR3 extends over 13 amino acids. CDR3 in DNA: TGTGCCAGCAGCGCAGGGTGGGTCGGCGAGCAGTACTTC. Translated, it gives CASSAGWVGEQYF.

In DNA, the CDR3 is TGTGCCATCTCCCTAGCGGGAACAGATACGCAGTATTTT. Protein: CAISLAGTDTQYF. The rearrangement links TRBV10-3 to TRBJ2-3; 9 bases map to TRBD2. CDR3 size: 13 residues. Trimming removed 8 bases from V and 3 bases from J; junction bases left unmatched: 3. Looked up from germline, CDR1 is ENHRY and CDR2 is SYGVKD.

The chain recombines TRBV7-2 with TRBJ2-3; D is unclear. The ends were cut back, 1 base at V and 0 bases at J, with 5 bases in the middle. Germline V lookup: CDR1 SGHTA, CDR2 FQGNSA. The CDR3 is 14 residues long. The CDR3 protein is CASSLVVSTDTQYF. In DNA form, the CDR3 reads TGTGCCAGCAGCTTAGTGGTTAGCACAGATACGCAGTATTTT. Full variable domain (missing parts from reference TRBV7-2 and TRBJ2-3): GAGVSQSPSNKVTEKGKDVELRCDPISGHTALYWYRQSLGQGLEFLIYFQGNSAPDKSGLPSDRFSAERTGGSVSTLTIQRTQQEDSAVYLCASSLVVSTDTQYFGPGTRLTVL.

The chain uses TRBV6-2 or TRBV6-3 and TRBJ1-5; tentatively, D is TRBD1 (6 bases). The CDR3 contains 14 residues. Per the germline V gene, CDR1 is MNHEY and CDR2 is SVGEGT. Deletions cut 5 bases from V and 5 bases from J, with 13 bases between. The CDR3 here is CASSAGDNHQPQHF. CDR3 coding DNA: TGTGCCAGCAGTGCTGGGGACAACCATCAGCCCCAGCATTTT.

The chain recombines TRBV5-1 with TRBJ1-1, with a weak D call TRBD1 (6 bases). Trimming shortened V by 1 base and J by 8 bases, and 15 bases separated the two germline ends. Germline values: CDR1 SGHRS, CDR2 YFSETQ. The CDR3 consists of 14 residues. The CDR3 is CASSLKAGELEAFF. CDR3 nucleotides: TGCGCCAGCAGCTTGAAGGCAGGGGAGCTCGAAGCTTTCTTT.

The chain combines TRBV12-3 or TRBV12-4 with TRBJ2-7; TRBD2 is a possible D gene (5 bases). V dropped 3 bases and J dropped 7 bases, with 13 bases sitting between them. The CDR3 contains 13 residues. DNA of the CDR3: TGTGCCAGCAGTTTGGACTCTTCCTTTGAGCAGTACTTC. This sequence encodes CASSLDSSFEQYF.

The genes are TRBV28 and TRBJ2-7; D remains ambiguous. Trimming removed 5 bases from V and 6 bases from J, with 8 bases in between. CDR3 size: 11 residues. Germline CDR1 reads MDHEN; CDR2 reads SYDVKM. CDR3 protein: CASSQRGEQYF. The DNA for the CDR3 is TGTGCCAGCAGTCAGCGCGGCGAGCAGTACTTC.

This rearrangement joins TRBV13 to TRBJ2-7; D gene uncertain. This CDR3 has 16 amino acids. The ends were cut back, 1 base at V and 0 bases at J, with 13 bases in the middle. Germline assignment: CDR1 PRHDT and CDR2 FYEKMQ (reference sequence). In DNA, the CDR3 is TGTGCCAGCAGCTTAGAGGGCCTCGGAATCTCCTACGAGCAGTACTTC. Its translation is CASSLEGLGISYEQYF.

The CDR3 spells CASNPDRAPRQKQYF. The CDR3 nucleotides read TGTGCCAGCAACCCCGACAGGGCTCCTCGTCAAAAGCAGTACTTC. The V call is TRBV7-9, the J call TRBJ2-7, with 7 bases aligning to TRBD1. The CDR3 extends over 15 amino acids. Germline CDR1 reads SEHNR; CDR2 reads FQNEAQ (reference sequence). V trimming: 7 bases; J trimming: 8 bases; junction bases outside the gene matches: 17.

The chain has TRBV7-2 and TRBJ2-5, with 9 bases that match TRBD1. The germline V gene encodes CDR1 SGHTA and CDR2 FQGNSA. The J segment lost 5 bases and the V segment lost 1 base, leaving 2 bases of the junction unmatched. This CDR3 comprises 14 residues. For the CDR3, the DNA is TGTGCCAGCAGCTTAGACAGGGGGCGGGAGACCCAGTACTTC. Amino acid sequence: CASSLDRGRETQYF.

The chain links TRBV28 to TRBJ2-7; possible D gene TRBD1, 6 bases. CDR1 and CDR2 (germline): MDHEN, SYDVKM. The CDR3 runs to 18 residues. The V gene lost 2 bases and the J gene lost 1 base, with 21 bases spanning the gap. The CDR3 nucleotides are TGTGCCAGCAGTTTAGGGGTTGGGCAGGGGCAACGATCCTACGAGCAGTACTTC. This codes for CASSLGVGQGQRSYEQYF.

The chain uses TRBV27 and TRBJ2-7; D unresolved. In germline, CDR1 is MNHEY, CDR2 SMNVEV (reference sequence). V gave up 3 bases and J gave up 1 base, with 22 bases separating them. The CDR3 totals 18 residues. The CDR3: CASSFRVPIISGSYEQYF. CDR3 bases: TGTGCCAGCAGTTTCCGGGTTCCTATAATTAGTGGGTCCTACGAGCAGTACTTC.

The chain employs TRBV4-1 and TRBJ2-7; tentatively, D is TRBD1 or TRBD2 (6 bases each). The CDR3 sequence is 18 residues long. From germline, CDR1 is MGHRA and CDR2 YSYEKL. V dropped 5 bases and J dropped 8 bases, with 31 bases sitting between them. This chain's CDR3 is CASSARWPGAGSAGKQYF. Written as DNA, the CDR3 is TGCGCCAGCAGCGCCCGTTGGCCGGGGGCCGGGAGCGCAGGAAAGCAGTACTTC.